This entry concerns a single TCR beta chain. These data come from a study of blood T cell repertoires in COVID-19. Authors' analysis steps: Amplified reference gene primers provided the basis for estimating nucleated cell counts. Using immunoSEQ multiplex PCR, the repertoire was profiled, and TCRdb retains in-frame clones only, with some absent. That table gives V, J and clone size, and the DNA gave D and trimming. The data hold around 130,000 clones, with about 83% observed a single time. Recovered Cohort 3 donors showed two negative PCRs, clearance, or symptom resolution. This CDR3 has 15 amino acids. J was trimmed by 2 bases and V by 2 bases; bases with no gene match: 5. Per germline, CDR1 SGHTA and CDR2 FQGNSA.

The TCR comes from a woman between 25 and 40 years old who had recovered from COVID-19. The sequenced sample was PBMCs or T cells enriched from blood (not recorded which). This sequence joins TRBV7-2 and TRBJ2-7, with 8 bases lining up with TRBD1. As DNA, the CDR3 is TGTGCCAGCAGCTTAATGGGGACAGGAACCTACGAGCAGTACTTC. This sequence encodes CASSLMGTGTYEQYF.